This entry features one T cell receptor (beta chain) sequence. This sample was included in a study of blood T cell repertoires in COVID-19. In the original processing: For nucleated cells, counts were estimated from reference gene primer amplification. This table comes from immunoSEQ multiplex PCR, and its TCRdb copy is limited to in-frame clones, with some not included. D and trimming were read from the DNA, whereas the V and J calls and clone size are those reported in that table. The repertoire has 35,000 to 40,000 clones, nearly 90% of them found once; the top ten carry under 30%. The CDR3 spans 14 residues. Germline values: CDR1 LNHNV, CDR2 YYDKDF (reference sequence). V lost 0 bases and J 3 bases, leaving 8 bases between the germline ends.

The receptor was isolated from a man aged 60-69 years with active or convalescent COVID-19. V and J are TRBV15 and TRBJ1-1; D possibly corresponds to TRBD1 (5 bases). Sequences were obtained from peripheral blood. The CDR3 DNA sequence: TGTGCCACCAGCAGAGACTGGGGGGACACTGAAGCTTTCTTT. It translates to CATSRDWGDTEAFF. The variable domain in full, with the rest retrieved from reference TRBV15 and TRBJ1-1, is DAMVIQNPRYQVTQFGKPVTLSCSQTLNHNVMYWYQQKSSQAPKLLFHYYDKDFNNEADTPDNFQSRRPNTSFCFLDIRSPGLGDTAMYLCATSRDWGDTEAFFGQGTRLTVV.